Each of the 24 T cell receptor beta chains below was sequenced from the same sample in a study of regulatory T cells in long-lasting Graves disease. With iRepertoire HTBI primers and Arm-PCR of CDR3 regions, TCR beta libraries were built. TCRdb re-derived calls from the multiplex PCR reads in MiXCR, one entry per CDR3 protein. Of roughly 500,000 distinct CDR3 sequences listed, under 25% are singletons. Documented time point: persistent/refractory GD, antithyroid drugs over 5 years with positive TRAb. PBMCs were the source of the RNA used for TCR sequencing. The input for sequencing was peripheral blood mononuclear cells (PBMCs), taken when the disease was refractory, from a patient treated with antithyroid drugs. All receptors come from a female donor with Graves disease.

This clonotype was observed at least ten times. The CDR3 sequence: CASSLVTEGETQYF. CDR3 in DNA: TGTGCCAGCAGCCTCGTGACGGAGGGAGAGACCCAGTACTTC. The chain links TRBV11-2 to TRBJ2-5; perhaps TRBD2 as D (6 bases). Trimming took off 5 bases at V and 4 bases at J, with 14 bases between the two ends. Germline values: CDR1 SGHAT, CDR2 FQNNGV. The CDR3 totals 14 residues.

This clonotype was observed a handful of times. The rearrangement joins TRBV4-3 to TRBJ2-7; 7 bases agree with TRBD2. The length of the CDR3 is 17 residues. Germline V lookup: CDR1 LGHNA, CDR2 YSLEER. Trimming removed 3 bases from V and 4 bases from J; junction bases left unmatched: 15. As DNA, the CDR3 is TGCGCCAGCAGCCACCCCCGGGGGAGGGTCAGGCGGTACGAGCAGTACTTC. Translation gives CASSHPRGRVRRYEQYF.

The rearrangement links TRBV20-1 to TRBJ2-3; D remains ambiguous. This CDR3 spans 13 amino acids. Germline assignment: CDR1 DFQATT and CDR2 SNEGSKA (reference sequence). Trimming took 6 bases from V and 6 from J, leaving 16 bases between them. For the CDR3, the DNA is TGCAGTGCGCCTTACGGGTCTCCGGATACGCAGTATTTT. This codes for CSAPYGSPDTQYF.

Only a few counts were recorded for this clonotype. The gene calls are TRBV29-1 and TRBJ1-2; a possible D gene is TRBD1 (5 bases). Per the germline V gene, CDR1 is SQVTM and CDR2 is ANQGSEA. The CDR3 sequence is 14 residues long. V was clipped by 6 bases and J by 2 bases, with 16 bases between them. The CDR3 DNA reads TGCAGCGTGGGGTTGACAGTACAAAACTATGGCTACACCTTC. This encodes CSVGLTVQNYGYTF.

The V and J genes are TRBV7-2 and TRBJ1-5; 10 bases are shared with TRBD1. J gave up 2 bases and V 1 base, and 2 bases lay outside the gene matches. Per the germline V gene, CDR1 is SGHTA and CDR2 is FQGNSA. This CDR3 has 16 residues. The CDR3 sequence is CASSLGGTGGNQPQHF. The CDR3 nucleotides are TGTGCCAGCAGCTTAGGTGGGACAGGGGGCAATCAGCCCCAGCATTTT.

This clonotype has only a few counts. V and J are TRBV6-1 and TRBJ2-7, with D unresolved. V was pared by 6 bases and J by 0 bases, with 12 bases between. The CDR3 has 14 residues. Looked up from germline, CDR1 is MNHNS and CDR2 is SASEGT. CDR3 DNA sequence: TGTGCCAGCAGCCCCCGGCGGACCTCCTACGAGCAGTACTTC. The encoded protein is CASSPRRTSYEQYF.

The J gene is TRBJ1-3, the V gene TRBV5-1; D unclear. Trimming cost V 4 bases and J 0 bases, with 11 bases left between them. Germline V CDR1 and CDR2: SGHRS, YFSETQ. The CDR3 is 15 residues long. CDR3 DNA sequence: TGCGCCAGCAGCATACATGCAAGCTCTGGAAACACCATATATTTT. It codes for CASSIHASSGNTIYF.

The table lists this clonotype with a few counts. The chain combines TRBV7-9 with TRBJ2-2; D unclear. Trimming took off 5 bases at V and 8 bases at J, with 9 bases between the two ends. Germline V gene data show CDR1 as SEHNR and CDR2 as FQNEAQ (reference sequence). The CDR3 consists of 12 residues. The CDR3 DNA sequence: TGTGCCAGCAGCCAACAAAGGGGGGAGCTGTTTTTT. The encoded protein is CASSQQRGELFF.

V usage is TRBV5-4 and J usage is TRBJ1-1; 8 bases line up with TRBD1. The ends lost 4 bases at V and 1 base at J; junction bases unmatched: 6. The CDR3 runs 15 residues. The germline gives CDR1 SGHNT, CDR2 YYREEE (reference sequence). CDR3 region: CASSRGQVGNTEAFF. The DNA for the CDR3 is TGTGCCAGCAGCCGGGGACAGGTGGGGAACACTGAAGCTTTCTTT.

The rearrangement links TRBV7-3 to TRBJ2-3, with D hard to call. Germline V gives CDR1 SGHTA, CDR2 FQGTGA. Deletions cut 4 bases from V and 0 bases from J, with 14 bases between. The CDR3 has 16 residues. CDR3 region: CASSSPTETSTDTQYF. The CDR3 bases are TGTGCCAGCAGCTCCCCGACGGAGACGAGCACAGATACGCAGTATTTT.

There are many counts of this clonotype. CDR3 loop: CASNREGYGYTF. CDR3 in DNA: TGTGCCAGCAACAGGGAGGGCTATGGCTACACCTTC. V gene TRBV28 combines with J gene TRBJ1-2, with TRBD1 as a possible D gene (6 bases). V was cut by 7 bases and J by 4 bases, with 10 bases left in between. CDR1 and CDR2 (germline): MDHEN, SYDVKM. This CDR3 is built from 12 residues.

This clonotype was recorded many times. This sequence joins TRBV2 and TRBJ1-1; no reliable D call. CDR1 is SNHLY and CDR2 is FYNNEI in the germline V gene. The CDR3 loop spans 14 amino acids. V dropped 0 bases and J dropped 5 bases, with 10 bases sitting between them. CDR3 residues: CASSEALRGTEAFF. The CDR3 region has the DNA TGTGCCAGCAGTGAAGCGCTTCGGGGAACTGAAGCTTTCTTT.

The V and J genes are TRBV30 and TRBJ2-2; D remains unclear. Trimming removed 5 bases at V and 3 bases at J, with 13 bases between. The CDR3 runs to 14 residues. Per germline, CDR1 GTSNPN and CDR2 SVGIG (reference sequence). CDR3 sequence (DNA): TGTGCCTGGCGAGGAAGTGGGGACACCGGGGAGCTGTTTTTT. Translation gives CAWRGSGDTGELFF.

This clonotype came up many times. V gene TRBV7-6 combines with J gene TRBJ2-5; 8 nucleotides align to TRBD1. V shed 5 bases and J 3 bases; nucleotides not matched to a gene: 11. There are 16 residues in the CDR3. Germline V lookup: CDR1 SGHVS, CDR2 FNYEAQ. CDR3 nucleotides: TGTGCCAGCAGCGCGCGGGACAGGCGCGTAAAAGAGACCCAGTACTTC. Amino acids: CASSARDRRVKETQYF.

The chain recombines TRBV15 with TRBJ2-7; 7 nucleotides match TRBD1. CDR3 size: 15 residues. CDR1 is LNHNV, CDR2 YYDKDF, per germline (reference sequence). V was pared by 4 bases and J by 2 bases, with 8 bases of the junction left unmatched. CDR3 sequence: CATSTRYDRAYEQYF. As DNA, the CDR3 is TGTGCCACCAGCACCCGCTACGACAGGGCCTACGAGCAGTACTTC.

A few counts support this clonotype. In nucleotides, the CDR3 is TGCAGTGCTAGTATGGTTGGCGCCAACTACGAGCAGTACTTC. This translates into CSASMVGANYEQYF. This chain joins TRBV20-1 and TRBJ2-7, with D uncertain. Germline V gene data show CDR1 as DFQATT and CDR2 as SNEGSKA (reference sequence). V was pared by 3 bases and J by 3 bases, with 15 bases between. The CDR3 contains 14 residues.

This clonotype was picked up many times. The chain is built from TRBV6-5 and TRBJ1-2; D remains unclear. Trimming left V 0 bases short and J 1 base short, with 9 bases between. The CDR3 sequence is 15 residues long. CDR1 and CDR2 from the germline V gene are MNHEY and SVGAGI. CDR3 protein: CASSYSVVDNYGYTF. The CDR3 nucleotides are TGTGCCAGCAGTTACTCGGTCGTCGATAACTATGGCTACACCTTC.

This clonotype appeared a few times. In DNA, the CDR3 is TGCAGCGTTGAGGCAGGAGACTATGGCTACACCTTC. This translates into CSVEAGDYGYTF. The chain uses TRBV29-1 and TRBJ1-2; D uncertain. Germline V gives CDR1 SQVTM, CDR2 ANQGSEA. The CDR3 runs to 12 residues. Trimming took off 3 bases at V and 3 bases at J, with 8 bases between the two ends.

The sample holds a few counts of this clonotype. The chain joins TRBV29-1 to TRBJ2-7, with D tentatively TRBD2 (5 bases). Looked up from germline, CDR1 is SQVTM and CDR2 is ANQGSEA. CDR3 length: 16 amino acids. Trimming left V 8 bases short and J 2 bases short, with 25 bases between. This CDR3 is CSKLGDRRTVTYEQYF. CDR3 coding DNA: TGCAGCAAGTTGGGCGACCGGCGGACTGTCACCTACGAGCAGTACTTC.

About this clonotype: A far more abundant clone sits one base away, making this likely a read error. For the CDR3, the DNA is TGTGCCAGCAAGGGACAGAGCAATCAGCCCCAGCATTTT. Protein sequence: CASKGQSNQPQHF. The V call is TRBV2, the J call TRBJ1-5; 7 positions match TRBD1. The germline gives CDR1 SNHLY, CDR2 FYNNEI. The CDR3 runs to 13 residues. V dropped 7 bases and J dropped 1; count of bases not matched to a gene: 1.

The V gene is TRBV7-2, the J gene TRBJ2-7; D unclear. The CDR3 sequence is 14 residues long. CDR1 is SGHTA and CDR2 is FQGNSA in the germline V gene. Trimming cost V 1 base and J 1 base, with 8 bases left between them. CDR3 loop: CASSLVDKSYEQYF. CDR3 bases: TGTGCCAGCAGCTTAGTCGATAAGTCCTACGAGCAGTACTTC. Full variable domain (missing parts from reference TRBV7-2 and TRBJ2-7): GAGVSQSPSNKVTEKGKDVELRCDPISGHTALYWYRQSLGQGLEFLIYFQGNSAPDKSGLPSDRFSAERTGGSVSTLTIQRTQQEDSAVYLCASSLVDKSYEQYFGPGTRLTVT.

This chain uses TRBV15 with TRBJ1-4, with a tentative D call TRBD1 (5 bases). This CDR3 comprises 20 residues. V was cut by 5 bases and J by 0 bases, with 25 bases left in between. Germline-derived CDR1 and CDR2 are LNHNV and YYDKDF (reference sequence). Here the CDR3 reads CATSLTVGRRTEATNEKLFF. The CDR3 coding sequence is TGTGCCACCAGCCTTACTGTGGGACGGAGGACGGAGGCAACTAATGAAAAACTGTTTTTT.

This clonotype appeared many times. V and J are TRBV27 and TRBJ1-1, with TRBD1 as a possible D gene (5 bases). This CDR3 has 19 residues. The germline V gene has CDR1 MNHEY and CDR2 SMNVEV (reference sequence). Trimming took off 2 bases at V and 1 base at J, with 23 bases between the two ends. The CDR3 region has the DNA TGTGCCAGCAGTTTACCGATTTGGGAAGGGGTTACCCCGAACACTGAAGCTTTCTTT. Translation gives CASSLPIWEGVTPNTEAFF.

This clonotype was observed many times. The chain combines TRBV20-1 with TRBJ2-7, with 8 bases that match TRBD2. The V and J ends lost 1 base and 2 bases, in that order; junction bases with no gene match: 7. The CDR3 runs 15 residues. CDR1 is DFQATT and CDR2 is SNEGSKA in the germline V gene (reference sequence). CDR3 nucleotides: TGCAGTGCTAGAGGGTGGGGTAGCGGGGCCTACGAGCAGTACTTC. Translating gives CSARGWGSGAYEQYF.